A single sample is the source of the 14 T cell receptor beta chains below, sequenced in a study of blood T cell repertoires in COVID-19 (dated by TCRdb to 2020 to 2021). The receptor library was made with the immunoSEQ multiplex PCR assay. What TCRdb holds here is the immuneACCESS table cut down to in-frame rearrangements. Part of the clones is not present; checked against another copy, under half of the missing clones reflect an unresolved V gene, and the others are unexplained. In this sample the table shows some 460,000 clones, around nine tenths of which occur a single time. About 4.3% of the sample belongs to the ten largest clones. Sample: peripheral blood. The receptors were gathered from a woman aged 25-40 years with acute or convalescent COVID-19.

This rearrangement joins TRBV3-1 (or the pseudogene TRBV3-2) to TRBJ2-7; 9 bases map to TRBD1. Germline V gives CDR1 LGHDT, CDR2 YNNKEL (reference sequence). The CDR3 has 14 residues. With 3 bases clipped from V and 3 bases from J, the junction kept 3 bases outside the gene matches. CDR3 loop: CASSHLDRGYEQYF. CDR3 nucleotides: TGTGCCAGCAGCCACCTGGACAGGGGCTACGAGCAGTACTTC.

J is TRBJ2-5 and V is TRBV6-6; TRBD1 agrees at 10 bases. V shed 5 bases, J shed 7 bases, and the junction held 4 bases outside the gene matches. This CDR3 spans 13 amino acids. Germline CDR1 reads MNHNY; CDR2 reads SVGAGI (reference sequence). The CDR3 DNA reads TGTGCCAGCAGTATGGGACAGGGGCGGACCCAGTACTTC. Its translation is CASSMGQGRTQYF.

The J gene is TRBJ2-7, the V gene TRBV7-6; the D gene is possibly TRBD2 (5 bases). In germline, CDR1 is SGHVS, CDR2 FNYEAQ. V gave up 4 bases and J gave up 9 bases, with 13 bases separating them. CDR3 size: 12 residues. CDR3 nucleotide sequence: TGTGCCAGCAGCTCCCCCGAGGCGGGGCAGTACTTC. Its translation is CASSSPEAGQYF.

The CDR3 protein is CASSLTGLATETQYF. Written as DNA, the CDR3 is TGTGCCAGCAGCTTAACAGGACTAGCGACGGAGACCCAGTACTTC. The V call is TRBV7-3, the J call TRBJ2-5; TRBD2 matches 9 bases. Looked up from germline, CDR1 is SGHTA and CDR2 is FQGTGA. The CDR3 spans 15 residues. With 0 bases clipped from V and 5 bases from J, the junction kept 4 bases outside the gene matches.

The gene calls are TRBV7-8 and TRBJ2-1, with 7 bases matching TRBD1. V lost 5 bases, J lost 12 bases, and 7 bases stayed unmatched. Germline assignment: CDR1 SGHVS and CDR2 FQNEAQ. The CDR3 sequence is 12 residues long. CDR3 region: CASSRDSVGQFF. Written as DNA, the CDR3 is TGTGCCAGCAGCCGGGACAGTGTAGGGCAGTTCTTC.

CDR3 DNA: TGTGCCACCAGCAGAGATAGGGCCAGGGGTGAAAAACTGTTTTTT. It yields the protein CATSRDRARGEKLFF. The chain employs TRBV15 and TRBJ1-4; possibly TRBD1 for D (6 bases). Trimming cost V 0 bases and J 7 bases, with 12 bases left between them. From germline, CDR1 is LNHNV and CDR2 YYDKDF (reference sequence). The CDR3 spans 15 residues.

The chain employs TRBV7-9 and TRBJ1-1, with 7 bases aligning to TRBD1. Germline lookup yields CDR1 SEHNR and CDR2 FQNEAQ (reference sequence). Germline trimming cut 1 base from V and 6 bases from J; bases unmatched to any gene: 2. The CDR3 has 13 amino acids. Here the CDR3 reads CASSLGGTAEAFF. The CDR3 DNA reads TGTGCCAGCAGCTTAGGAGGGACAGCTGAAGCTTTCTTT.

The V call is TRBV11-3, the J call TRBJ2-3, with a tentative D call TRBD2 (7 bases). The germline CDR1 and CDR2 sequences are SGHNT and YENEEA. The V end was cut by 1 base, the J end by 2 bases, with 13 bases between. The CDR3 covers 16 residues. The CDR3 DNA reads TGTGCCAGCAGCTTAGGAGGCGGGGGCTACACAGATACGCAGTATTTT. Residues: CASSLGGGGYTDTQYF.

The rearrangement links TRBV5-8 to TRBJ2-1; 9 positions agree with TRBD2. The CDR3 is 18 residues long. The V and J ends lost 1 base and 4 bases, in that order; junction bases with no gene match: 12. CDR1 and CDR2 from the germline V gene are SGHTS and YDEGEE. The CDR3 bases are TGTGCCAGCAGCTTGCTGGGAAGTGCTAGCGGGAATTACAATGAGCAGTTCTTC. This sequence encodes CASSLLGSASGNYNEQFF.

The V gene is TRBV4-1, the J gene TRBJ2-7, with TRBD2 as a possible D gene (5 bases). V lost 5 bases and J lost 6, with 11 bases in between. Germline lookup yields CDR1 MGHRA and CDR2 YSYEKL. The CDR3 runs to 12 residues. Written as DNA, the CDR3 is TGCGCCAGCAGCGACCCTGCGGGCGAGCAGTACTTC. This translates into CASSDPAGEQYF.

V and J are TRBV6-1 and TRBJ1-2; D call uncertain. This CDR3 has 15 amino acids. Germline CDR1 is MNHNS and CDR2 is SASEGT. V lost 1 base, J lost 0 bases, and 9 bases lay in between. CDR3 nucleotide sequence: TGTGCCAGCAGTGAAGTGAGGCAGTCTAACTATGGCTACACCTTC. It specifies CASSEVRQSNYGYTF.

This chain uses TRBV9 with TRBJ2-3, with D maybe TRBD1 (6 bases). V was cut by 4 bases and J by 4 bases, with 16 bases left in between. Germline loops: CDR1 SGDLS, CDR2 YYNGEE. This CDR3 spans 15 amino acids. The CDR3 nucleotides are TGTGCCAGCAGCATTACAGGGTTTGGGGCAGATACGCAGTATTTT. This encodes CASSITGFGADTQYF.

CDR3 in amino acids: CASSLTPGLAGPEGYTQYF. For the CDR3, the DNA is TGTGCCAGCAGCTTAACGCCGGGACTAGCGGGGCCAGAAGGGTATACGCAGTATTTT. The chain links TRBV7-3 to TRBJ2-3; 13 bases match TRBD2. Germline CDR1 reads SGHTA; CDR2 reads FQGTGA. V dropped 0 bases and J dropped 7; count of bases not matched to a gene: 13. The CDR3 totals 19 residues.

The rearrangement uses TRBV28 and TRBJ1-2; 7 nucleotides match TRBD1. CDR1 is MDHEN, CDR2 SYDVKM, per germline. Germline trimming cut 5 bases from V and 2 bases from J; bases unmatched to any gene: 14. The CDR3 runs to 17 residues. The DNA for the CDR3 is TGTGCCAGCAGTACCATTGCCTCGGGACAGATAAACTATGGCTACACCTTC. This translates into CASSTIASGQINYGYTF.